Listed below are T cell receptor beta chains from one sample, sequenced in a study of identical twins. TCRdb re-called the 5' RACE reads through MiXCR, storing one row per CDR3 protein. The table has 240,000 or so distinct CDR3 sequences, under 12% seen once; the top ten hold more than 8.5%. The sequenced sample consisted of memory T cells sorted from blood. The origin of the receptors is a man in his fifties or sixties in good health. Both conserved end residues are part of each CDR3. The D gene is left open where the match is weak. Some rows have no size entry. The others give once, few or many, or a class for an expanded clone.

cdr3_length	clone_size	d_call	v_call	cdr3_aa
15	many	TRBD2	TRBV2	CASSGASGSADTQYF
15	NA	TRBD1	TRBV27	CASSPSDRGRQPQHF
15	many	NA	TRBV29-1	CSVEVPGHPTGELFF
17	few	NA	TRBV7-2	CASSLFLGGRRDNEQFF
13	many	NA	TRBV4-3	CASSPVRGGELFF
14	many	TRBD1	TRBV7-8	CASSLIRQGTEAFF
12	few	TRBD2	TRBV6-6	CASSGVGETQYF
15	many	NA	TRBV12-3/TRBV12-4	CASSPGTSLLDEQFF
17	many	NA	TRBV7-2	CASSLGLGRRGKNIQYF
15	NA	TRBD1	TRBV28	CASSPRQGEYNEQFF
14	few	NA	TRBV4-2	CASSQNRQYNEQFF
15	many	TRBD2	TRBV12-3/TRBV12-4	CASSLASGGADTQYF
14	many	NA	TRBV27	CASRPRDRLGEQYF
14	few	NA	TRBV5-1	CASSLLEGSYGYTF
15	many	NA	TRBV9	CASSVDGVAKNIQYF
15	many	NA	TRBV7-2	CASSRGNSGANVLTF